Listed below are T cell receptor beta chains from one sample, sequenced in a study of blood T cell repertoires in COVID-19. Some clones are missing from TCRdb's copy, which holds only in-frame ones; the method was immunoSEQ multiplex PCR. The sample yields 230,000 or so clones, roughly 84% seen once. What was sequenced was peripheral blood. The source of these receptors is a middle-aged man with active or convalescent COVID-19. Each CDR3 is given with its conserved first and last residue. A D gene is named only where the DNA matches it firmly. Rows give clone size only sometimes, using once, few, many, or a class for an expanded clone.

size	V	J	D	DNA	CDR3
.	TRBV3-1/TRBV3-2	TRBJ1-1	.	TGTGCCAGCAGCCCCTTTATGAACACTGAAGCTTTCTTT	CASSPFMNTEAFF
.	TRBV11-1	TRBJ1-1	.	TGTGCCAGCAGCTTTCGGAGGAGCATGAACACTGAAGCTTTCTTT	CASSFRRSMNTEAFF
.	TRBV28	TRBJ2-2	.	TGTGCCAGCAGTTTATTAGGACATGGGAACACCGGGGAGCTGTTTTTT	CASSLLGHGNTGELFF
.	TRBV15	TRBJ2-5	TRBD2	TGTGCCACCAGCAGTACTAGCGGGGAGACCCAGTACTTC	CATSSTSGETQYF
.	TRBV27	TRBJ2-7	TRBD2	TGTGCCAGCAGTCCCCATACTAGCGGCAGCCTTGGGTTGTACTTC	CASSPHTSGSLGLYF
.	TRBV19	TRBJ1-1	TRBD1	TGTGCCAGTAGTACCCCCTGGGAACAGGGGGTGTCAGCTAGTAACACTGAAGCTTTCTTT	CASSTPWEQGVSASNTEAFF
.	TRBV25-1	TRBJ1-1	TRBD1	TGTGCCAGCAGTGATCCCCGCAGGGGGTCGATGAACACTGAAGCTTTCTTT	CASSDPRRGSMNTEAFF
.	TRBV3-1/TRBV3-2	TRBJ2-7	TRBD2	TGTGCCAGCAGCCTTGATCGCCTAGCGGGGAAATACGAGCAGTACTTC	CASSLDRLAGKYEQYF
once	TRBV7-3	TRBJ1-1	TRBD1	TGTGCCAGCAGCTTAGACGGACAGGGATACACTGAAGCTTTCTTT	CASSLDGQGYTEAFF
.	TRBV7-7	TRBJ2-5	.	TGTGCCAGCAGCTACCTGGGGGGCCAAGAGACCCAGTACTTC	CASSYLGGQETQYF
.	TRBV28	TRBJ2-3	TRBD2	TGTGCCAGCAGTTTCCGCGGGGGGCGAGATACGCAGTATTTT	CASSFRGGRDTQYF
once	TRBV28	TRBJ1-1	.	TGTGCCAGCAGATCTGGGACAACTTATGGGACTTTCTTT	CASRSGTTYGTFF
.	TRBV19	TRBJ1-1	.	TGTGCCAGTAGTATGGCTGGTGAAGCTTTCTTT	CASSMAGEAFF
.	TRBV7-9	TRBJ1-6	.	TGTGCCAGCAGCTTAACTAGTCAGTCCAATTCACCCCTCCACTTT	CASSLTSQSNSPLHF
.	TRBV4-1	TRBJ1-1	.	TGCGCCAGCAGCCTCAAGGGAGCGGGGGGCTCCGAAGCTTTCTTT	CASSLKGAGGSEAFF
.	TRBV15	TRBJ1-3	.	TGTGCCACCAGTGGACTGAAGAAGAGCTCTGGAAACACCATATATTTT	CATSGLKKSSGNTIYF
.	TRBV9	TRBJ1-2	TRBD1	TGTGCCAGCAGCAGGGGGACAGGCTATGGCTACACCTTC	CASSRGTGYGYTF
.	TRBV6-5	TRBJ2-7	TRBD1	TGTGCCAGCAGTTACCTACCGGGACAGGGATCCTACGAGCAGTACTTC	CASSYLPGQGSYEQYF
.	TRBV29-1	TRBJ2-3	TRBD2	TGCAGCTGCCGGACTAGCGGGAGTGCTGATACGCAGTATTTT	CSCRTSGSADTQYF
.	TRBV5-1	TRBJ2-3	.	TGCGCCAGCAGCGCTTTCGGGACACCTAGCACAGATACGCAGTATTTT	CASSAFGTPSTDTQYF
.	TRBV30	TRBJ1-2	.	TGTGCCTGGGGTACAAACTATGGCTACACCTTC	CAWGTNYGYTF
.	TRBV24-1	TRBJ2-3	.	TGTGCCACCAGTGATCCAGGGTTTCAACCGGATACGCAGTATTTT	CATSDPGFQPDTQYF
once	TRBV4-2	TRBJ1-5	.	TGTGCCAGCAGCCACCGGGGTAGCAATCAGCCCCAGCATTTT	CASSHRGSNQPQHF
.	TRBV27	TRBJ1-1	.	TGTGCCAGCCGCGGGGGGGGCGCCGGTGAAGCTTTCTTT	CASRGGGAGEAFF
.	TRBV18	TRBJ1-5	TRBD1	TGTGCCAGCTCCCGGACAGGGATGATGAATCAGCCCCAGCATTTT	CASSRTGMMNQPQHF
.	TRBV10-1	TRBJ1-5	.	TGCGCCAGCAGTCCAGGGAATGATCAGCCCCAGCATTTT	CASSPGNDQPQHF
once	TRBV4-1	TRBJ2-7	TRBD2	TGCGCCAGCAGCTTTACTAGCGGGAGTTCATACGAGCAGTACTTC	CASSFTSGSSYEQYF
.	TRBV3-1/TRBV3-2	TRBJ1-1	TRBD1	TGTGCCAGCAGCCACCCGACAGGGGACACTGAAGCTTTCTTT	CASSHPTGDTEAFF
.	TRBV6-1	TRBJ1-3	TRBD1	TGTGCCAGCAGTGAAACGCCCGGGACAGGGGTCGTCGACACCATATATTTT	CASSETPGTGVVDTIYF
few	TRBV5-1	TRBJ2-7	.	TGCGCCAGCAGCTCCGCCCGGGGAGAGCAGTACTTC	CASSSARGEQYF
.	TRBV28	TRBJ2-7	.	TGTGCCAGCATCGGGGGAGCCTACGAGCAGTACTTC	CASIGGAYEQYF
.	TRBV28	TRBJ1-3	.	TGTGCCAGCAGTTTAAGGGGGGGCTTTGGAAACACCATATATTTT	CASSLRGGFGNTIYF
once	TRBV19	TRBJ2-1	TRBD2	TGTGCCAGTAGTCAGGGACTAGCGGTTTACAATGAGCAGTTCTTC	CASSQGLAVYNEQFF
.	TRBV6-5	TRBJ2-7	.	TGTGCCAGCAGTTACTGGTCAGGCTACGAGCAGTACTTC	CASSYWSGYEQYF
.	TRBV3-1/TRBV3-2	TRBJ1-1	TRBD1	TGTGCCAGCAGCCTCAGGGGGATGAACACTGAAGCTTTCTTT	CASSLRGMNTEAFF
.	TRBV5-4	TRBJ2-7	.	TGTGCCAGCAGCAAAAATACAGGGAGCGAGCAGTACTTC	CASSKNTGSEQYF
once	TRBV28	TRBJ1-5	.	TGTGCCAGCAGTTTCCGCAGGGGAATGGGTCAGCCCCAGCATTTT	CASSFRRGMGQPQHF
.	TRBV6-4	TRBJ2-7	.	TGTGCCAGCAGTCCTACAGGGGCGGGAATCTACGAGCAGTACTTC	CASSPTGAGIYEQYF
.	TRBV10-2	TRBJ2-1	TRBD2	TGCGCCACTGCACTAGCGCGGAACAATGAGCAGTTCTTC	CATALARNNEQFF
.	TRBV5-5	TRBJ1-2	.	TGTGCCAGCAGCTTAGGTTACGGGAACTATGGCTACACCTTC	CASSLGYGNYGYTF
.	TRBV6-5	TRBJ1-1	.	TGTGCCAGCCACTCGGCACGGGGGAACACTGAAGCTTTCTTT	CASHSARGNTEAFF
.	TRBV5-4	TRBJ2-3	.	TGTGCCAGCAGCTTGGGAGTGGATCCCGTGGAGGCTCCGGATACGCAGTATTTT	CASSLGVDPVEAPDTQYF